A single sample is the source of the 6 T cell receptor beta chains below, sequenced in a study of PD-1 blockade in classical Hodgkin lymphoma. The time point is: cycle 4 day 1 (C4D1), after five to seven weeks of nivolumab. Following autologous stem cell transplantation, relapse occurred in every patient, and exposure to brentuximab vedotin varied. Some clones are missing from TCRdb's copy, which holds only in-frame ones; the method was immunoSEQ multiplex PCR. The table has under 45,000 clones, approximately 67% seen once. The sequenced sample was peripheral blood mononuclear cells (PBMCs), obtained before the fourth cycle of nivolumab. The receptor set was obtained from a human donor with classical Hodgkin lymphoma.

The chain is built from TRBV5-4 and TRBJ1-1; 11 bases agree with TRBD1. Germline CDR1 reads SGHNT; CDR2 reads YYREEE (reference sequence). J lost 3 bases, V lost 3 bases, and 1 base had no gene match. The CDR3 loop spans 14 amino acids. The CDR3 region is CASSWGQGDTEAFF. As DNA, the CDR3 is TGTGCCAGCAGCTGGGGACAGGGGGACACTGAAGCTTTCTTT.

The chain uses TRBV7-9 and TRBJ2-5; 8 bases align to TRBD1. The CDR3 totals 14 residues. The germline gives CDR1 SEHNR, CDR2 FQNEAQ (reference sequence). Trimming removed 5 bases from V and 5 bases from J; junction bases left unmatched: 7. The CDR3 nucleotides are TGTGCCAGCAGCCGACAGGGGCTTGGGGAGACCCAGTACTTC. This sequence encodes CASSRQGLGETQYF.

This clone has only a few counts. The gene calls are TRBV6-5 and TRBJ2-2; D may be TRBD1 (5 bases). Trimming removed 2 bases from V and 7 bases from J, with 11 bases in between. The CDR3 is 14 residues long. Germline CDR1 is MNHEY and CDR2 is SVGAGI. In nucleotides, the CDR3 is TGTGCCAGCAGTTACCAGGGTTCGGGCGGGGAGCTGTTTTTT. Translated, it gives CASSYQGSGGELFF.

V and J are TRBV27 and TRBJ2-7, with D possibly TRBD1 on 6 matching bases. Trimming removed 9 bases at V and 1 base at J, with 16 bases between. This CDR3 region has 14 residues. Germline CDR1 is MNHEY and CDR2 is SMNVEV (reference sequence). The CDR3: CASISERGSYEQYF. For the CDR3, the DNA is TGTGCCAGTATTTCAGAAAGGGGGTCCTACGAGCAGTACTTC.

As for this clone: The germline gene is not matched at one end of the junction; a read error may be the cause. The gene calls are TRBV28 and TRBJ2-2, with 7 bases identical to TRBD2. CDR1 and CDR2 from the germline V gene are MDHEN and SYDVKM. The CDR3 totals 16 residues. The DNA of the CDR3 is TGTGCCAGCAGTTCCTGGGGGGGATGGAACACCGGGAAGCTGTTTTTT. Translation gives CASSSWGGWNTGKLFF.

This clone was recorded only once. The chain employs TRBV2 and TRBJ1-5; D is uncertain. V dropped 6 bases and J dropped 1 base, with 13 bases sitting between them. In germline, CDR1 is SNHLY, CDR2 FYNNEI. This CDR3 spans 15 amino acids. In DNA, the CDR3 is TGTGCCAGCAGCCAAGTTCGTGGAAGCAATCAGCCCCAGCATTTT. Translation gives CASSQVRGSNQPQHF. Drawing the rest from reference TRBV2 and TRBJ1-5, the complete variable domain is EPEVTQTPSHQVTQMGQEVILRCVPISNHLYFYWYRQILGQKVEFLVSFYNNEISEKSEIFDDQFSVERPDGSNFTLKIRSTKLEDSAMYFCASSQVRGSNQPQHFGDGTRLSIL.